Following are 17 T cell receptor beta chains from one sample sequenced in a study of low-dose radiotherapy and immunotherapy resistance in tumors. Covering alpha and beta chains, TRAV- and TRBV-specific primers were used for the first-strand cDNA. The TCRs were subjected to amplification over around 18 PCR cycles employing a constant-region primer in conjunction with a V-primer adapter. TCRdb analysed the reads with MiXCR anew, one entry per CDR3 protein. The data contain some 57,000 distinct CDR3 sequences, approximately 25% of them singletons. The time point is: before trial treatment. This specimen consisted of PBMCs, obtained before treatment. The receptors were sampled from a male donor with prostate cancer.

Remarks on this clonotype: It differs at one base from a far larger clone, so likely a read error. The chain is built from TRBV30 and TRBJ2-1; the match to TRBD1 covers 12 bases. Trimming removed 4 bases from V and 10 bases from J; junction bases left unmatched: 5. Germline V lookup: CDR1 GTSNPN, CDR2 SVGIG (reference sequence). The length of the CDR3 is 13 residues. CDR3 coding DNA: TGTGCCTGGAATCGGGACAGGGGGCGCGAGCAGTTCTTC. Its translation is CAWNRDRGREQFF.

This clonotype was observed at least ten times. The chain recombines TRBV19 with TRBJ1-1; D is unresolved. V lost 4 bases, J lost 1 base, and 7 bases lay in between. The CDR3 totals 13 residues. CDR1 LNHDA and CDR2 SQIVND come from the germline V gene (reference sequence). The CDR3 coding sequence is TGTGCCAGTAGTAACAGTGGGAACACTGAAGCTTTCTTT. It translates to CASSNSGNTEAFF.

This clonotype was detected ten times or more. The chain couples TRBV6-6 to TRBJ1-5; D may be TRBD1 (6 bases). Trimming took 4 bases from V and 3 from J, leaving 16 bases between them. This CDR3 has 16 amino acids. Germline V CDR1 and CDR2: MNHNY, SVGAGI (reference sequence). CDR3 amino acids: CASSWGDKSPNQPQHF. The CDR3 DNA is TGTGCCAGCAGTTGGGGGGACAAAAGCCCCAATCAGCCCCAGCATTTT.

This clonotype has at least ten counts. The genes are TRBV12-3 or TRBV12-4 and TRBJ2-1; D may be TRBD2 (6 bases). V was shortened by 5 bases and J by 6 bases, with 14 bases between the two germline ends. The CDR3 is 14 amino acids. In DNA form, the CDR3 reads TGTGCCAGCAGTCGGGCCGGGGGAAGCAATGAGCAGTTCTTC. It translates to CASSRAGGSNEQFF.

There are many counts of this clonotype. The rearrangement links TRBV20-1 to TRBJ2-7, with TRBD1 matching 8 bases. The CDR3 totals 15 residues. V trimming: 5 bases; J trimming: 3 bases; junction bases outside the gene matches: 12. Looked up from germline, CDR1 is DFQATT and CDR2 is SNEGSKA (reference sequence). CDR3: CSALNRGRPYYEQYF. The DNA for the CDR3 is TGCAGTGCTCTTAACAGGGGGAGACCCTACTACGAGCAGTACTTC.

The chain joins TRBV12-3 or TRBV12-4 to TRBJ2-1, with 8 bases identical to TRBD2. This CDR3 is built from 14 residues. Losses at the gene ends were 8 bases for V and 6 bases for J; bases not matched to a gene: 9. CDR3 residues: CASGPTSGGNEQFF. The CDR3 DNA follows: TGTGCCAGCGGACCGACGAGCGGGGGCAATGAGCAGTTCTTC.

V is TRBV6-2 or TRBV6-3 and J is TRBJ1-4; D call uncertain. With 7 bases removed from V and 4 bases from J, the gap between germline ends came to 13 bases. The CDR3 has 14 amino acids. Germline loops: CDR1 MNHEY, CDR2 SVGEGT. The CDR3 DNA reads TGTGCCAGCACCCCCCGGGCGCTTAATGAAAAACTGTTTTTT. It translates to CASTPRALNEKLFF.

This clonotype has a handful of counts. V is TRBV4-3 and J is TRBJ2-2, with D perhaps given as TRBD1 or TRBD2 (5 bases each). Germline loops: CDR1 LGHNA, CDR2 YSLEER. The V end was cut by 1 base, the J end by 5 bases, with 20 bases between. The CDR3 extends over 18 amino acids. CDR3 sequence: CASSQVGQKNRRTGELFF. The DNA for the CDR3 is TGCGCCAGCAGCCAAGTGGGGCAAAAGAACAGGAGGACCGGGGAGCTGTTTTTT.

This clonotype was seen at least ten times. V usage is TRBV4-1 and J usage is TRBJ2-7, with a tentative D call TRBD1 (6 bases). Looked up from germline, CDR1 is MGHRA and CDR2 is YSYEKL. V lost 4 bases, J lost 0 bases, and 13 bases lay in between. The length of the CDR3 is 15 residues. The DNA of the CDR3 is TGCGCCAGCAGCCTCCGGACAGCGAGCTCCTACGAGCAGTACTTC. Its protein is CASSLRTASSYEQYF.

There are many counts of this clonotype. The chain is built from TRBV2 and TRBJ2-1; D gene ambiguous. V was cut by 0 bases and J by 6 bases, with 6 bases left in between. The CDR3 contains 13 residues. CDR1 is SNHLY and CDR2 is FYNNEI in the germline V gene. In DNA form, the CDR3 reads TGTGCCAGCAGTGAAGCGCCTATCAATGAGCAGTTCTTC. Protein: CASSEAPINEQFF.

This clonotype was seen ten or more times. The chain recombines TRBV6-5 with TRBJ2-1, with 10 bases fitting TRBD2. The trim removed 6 bases at V and 0 bases at J, leaving 5 bases unmatched. Per germline, CDR1 MNHEY and CDR2 SVGAGI. The CDR3 consists of 16 residues. CDR3 residues: CASSIAGGSSYNEQFF. CDR3 nucleotides: TGTGCCAGCAGCATAGCGGGGGGCAGCTCCTACAATGAGCAGTTCTTC.

V and J are TRBV6-6 and TRBJ1-5, with D possibly matching TRBD1 (6 bases). This CDR3 is 14 amino acids long. Germline values: CDR1 MNHNY, CDR2 SVGAGI (reference sequence). The germline V and J ends were trimmed by 5 bases and 4 bases, with 12 bases remaining between them. The CDR3 DNA is TGTGCCAGCAGTGAAGGACAGCTAAATCAGCCCCAGCATTTT. It specifies CASSEGQLNQPQHF.

The table lists this clonotype with many counts. The genes are TRBV5-1 and TRBJ2-2, with 7 bases aligning to TRBD1. In germline, CDR1 is SGHRS, CDR2 YFSETQ. V gave up 0 bases and J gave up 0 bases; unmatched junction bases: 8. This CDR3 is built from 18 residues. The CDR3 sequence is CASSLDPPTGTNTGELFF. In nucleotides, the CDR3 is TGCGCCAGCAGCTTGGACCCGCCGACAGGGACGAACACCGGGGAGCTGTTTTTT. The whole variable domain, filled in from reference TRBV5-1 and TRBJ2-2, reads KAGVTQTPRYLIKTRGQQVTLSCSPISGHRSVSWYQQTPGQGLQFLFEYFSETQRNKGNFPGRFSGRQFSNSRSEMNVSTLELGDSALYLCASSLDPPTGTNTGELFFGEGSRLTVL.

This clonotype was observed many times. This chain joins TRBV9 and TRBJ2-1; TRBD1 matches at 7 bases. This CDR3 contains 14 residues. Unmatched junction bases numbered 5, after V lost 3 bases and J lost 5 bases. In germline, CDR1 is SGDLS, CDR2 YYNGEE. Written as DNA, the CDR3 is TGTGCCAGCAGCGGGGGGACAGCAAACAATGAGCAGTTCTTC. Translated, it gives CASSGGTANNEQFF.

This clonotype was observed a few times. The chain joins TRBV28 to TRBJ2-5; D is ambiguous. Germline V gene lookup returns CDR1 MDHEN and CDR2 SYDVKM. V was cut by 2 bases and J by 0 bases, with 4 bases left in between. The CDR3 is 13 amino acids. CDR3 protein: CASSLANQETQYF. DNA for the CDR3: TGTGCCAGCAGTTTAGCCAACCAAGAGACCCAGTACTTC.

As concerns this clonotype: A far larger clone differs by one base, so this is likely a read error. The chain is built from TRBV9 and TRBJ2-5; TRBD2 matches 11 bases. After removal of 3 bases from V and 4 bases from J, the junction contained 8 bases not matched to a gene. The CDR3 has 16 residues. The V gene's germline CDR1 is SGDLS and CDR2 YYNGEE. The CDR3 DNA reads TGTGCCAGCAGCGGTGGTAGCGGGAGGGGAGGAGAGACCCAGTACTTC. As protein: CASSGGSGRGGETQYF. Based on the CDR3 plus reference TRBV9 and TRBJ2-5, the full variable domain is DSGVTQTPKHLITATGQRVTLRCSPRSGDLSVYWYQQSLDQGLQFLIQYYNGEERAKGNILERFSAQQFPDLHSELNLSSLELGDSALYFCASSGGSGRGGETQYFGPGTRLLVL.

This clonotype was recorded many times. The rearrangement links TRBV5-1 to TRBJ2-2, with TRBD2 as a possible D gene (5 bases). The CDR3 extends over 17 amino acids. Germline CDR1 SGHRS, CDR2 YFSETQ. Trimming left V 4 bases short and J 0 bases short, with 16 bases between. The CDR3 coding sequence is TGCGCCAGCAGCGAAAGGTGGGAGAGGGCGAACACCGGGGAGCTGTTTTTT. Translating it yields CASSERWERANTGELFF.